This T cell receptor beta chain was obtained from a study of naive and memory T cell subsets. Whole-study findings and limits: In CD4 and CD8 cells, diversity dropped from naive through EMRA. Especially in CD8 cells, naive repertoires contained a few larger clonotypes, possibly CD45RA-re-expressing memory cells. Over 90% of naive TCR sequences appeared only once after error correction, unlike memory subsets.

Alpha and beta libraries were amplified separately from the second PCR onward. Both TRBC1 and TRBC2 were covered by a beta constant-region primer of two equimolar oligonucleotides. Four rounds of PCR amplified the ligated cDNA using nested alpha and beta constant-region primers plus SP2. A 12-nucleotide UMI and the SP2 primer were added to the cDNA 3' end by oligonucleotide ligation. TCRdb passed the UMI-ligation and nested PCR reads through MiXCR, listing each CDR3 protein once. The sample contains roughly 140,000 distinct CDR3 sequences, approximately 21% of which appear only once. This CDR3 region has 17 residues. Worth noting for this clonotype: What it binds is unknown.

J is TRBJ1-6 and V is TRBV12-1. TRBV12-1 is reported as a pseudogene. The sequencing sample was made of naive CD8+ T cells from blood. This clonotype was obtained from a human donor in good health. CDR3 region: CASSLEEISSYNSPLHF. The CDR3 DNA reads as TGTGCCAGCAGCCTTGAGGAGATAAGCTCCTATAATTCACCCCTCCACTTT.